A selection of T cell receptor beta chains follows, all from one sample in a study of T cell responses to AZD1222 COVID-19 vaccine. The protocol was immunoSEQ multiplex PCR, while the TCRdb copy is restricted to in-frame clones and leaves out a portion. The sample contains more than 85,000 clones, around 90% of which appear only once. The source was peripheral blood, collected on day 0 of AZD1222 vaccination. Receptors originate from an adult in good health. Both conserved end residues are part of each CDR3.

>TRBV27
CASSITLTDNYGYTF
>TRBV6-1
CASSEVGTEKLFF
>TRBV5-4
CASSSDRDSYEQYF
>TRBV7-3
CASSPSGVTKQYF
>TRBV3-1/TRBV3-2
CASSPGQGAAGYGYTF
>TRBV29-1
CSVDRMGGAQYF
>TRBV3-1/TRBV3-2
CASSKQGARWLVTEAFF
>TRBV11-1
CASSPDRVRETQYF
>TRBV4-1
CASSQDFGRVTEAFF
>TRBV7-7
CASSLARTPQGTQYF
>TRBV7-9
CASGGVRSRREGQYF
>TRBV4-1
CASSQKTGYGYTF
>TRBV5-4
CASSFGLAVNTGELFF
>TRBV7-9
CASSLDWREQYF
>TRBV11-3
CASSLSLQGRGTEAFF
>TRBV19
CASSMVTLYGYTF
>TRBV3-1/TRBV3-2
CASGRTGATNEKLFF
>TRBV5-4
CASSSENYGYTF
>TRBV10-2
CASTSTGQGKRTEAFF
>TRBV28
CASSSRTGTDYGYTF
>TRBV7-8
CASRLQGHTQYF
>TRBV19
CASSNHAYNEQFF
>TRBV11-2
CASSLVAGSGNTIYF
>TRBV10-2
CASRSGRTNEKLFF
>TRBV12-3/TRBV12-4
CASSFGSSYEQYF
>TRBV5-1
CASSYTPSGNTIYF
>TRBV7-2
CASSLNRGSNQPQHF
>TRBV3-1/TRBV3-2
CASSQARELSTDTQYF
>TRBV12-5
CASGFMTSGTDTQYF
>TRBV28
CASSLTPGTALAQYF
>TRBV29-1
CSVDLVLAGGNTGELFF
>TRBV5-4
CASSWERGGSYNEQFF
>TRBV6-5
CASRGTGVNEKLFF
>TRBV7-9
CASSLGGMNTEAFF
>TRBV28
CASSFSGRHPSTDTQYF
>TRBV19
CASSGQGGTEAFF
>TRBV6-5
CASSYRAGGTDTQYF
>TRBV27
CASRFEGPILRRDTEAFF
>TRBV2
CASSEASGLADLYEQYF
>TRBV28
CASSLLDGYGYTF
>TRBV11-3
CASSLERGGSYEQYF
>TRBV3-1/TRBV3-2
CASSRSWGSGANVLTF
>TRBV7-9
CASRSTGNEAFF
>TRBV2
CASSVNRGPTGELFF
>TRBV5-1
CASSLEGRDQPQHF
>TRBV4-2
CASSQDSRRRTGHNEQFF
>TRBV7-9
CASSSRSSPYNSPLHF
>TRBV6-5
CASSWGSSYEQYF
>TRBV4-1
CASSQVRGLSGADTQYF
>TRBV30
CAWSVRRGRNANTEAFF
>TRBV21-1
CASSTPGLAGEGYEQYF
>TRBV28
CASSSSGTGNQPQHF
>TRBV6-5
CASSLDRTGRNGYTF
>TRBV3-1/TRBV3-2
CASSQGSPGNTIYF
>TRBV5-1
CASSLGGYSNQPQHF